This TCR beta chain is from a study of blood T cell repertoires in COVID-19. The CDR3 runs 15 residues. V lost 5 bases and J lost 7, with 21 bases in between. Germline CDR1 reads SEHNR; CDR2 reads FQNEAQ (reference sequence). Assay: immunoSEQ multiplex PCR; the TCRdb copy retains only in-frame clones and omits some. The table lists about 56,000 clones, 55% to 75% of them singletons. Source material: peripheral blood. The rearrangement links TRBV7-9 to TRBJ2-7; D is perhaps TRBD2 (6 bases). The source is a woman in her 70s with COVID-19, enrolled during active disease. The CDR3 coding sequence is TGTGCCAGCAGCCCCCCCGGGGGTAAAGGAAGGGAGCAGTACTTC. It yields the protein CASSPPGGKGREQYF.